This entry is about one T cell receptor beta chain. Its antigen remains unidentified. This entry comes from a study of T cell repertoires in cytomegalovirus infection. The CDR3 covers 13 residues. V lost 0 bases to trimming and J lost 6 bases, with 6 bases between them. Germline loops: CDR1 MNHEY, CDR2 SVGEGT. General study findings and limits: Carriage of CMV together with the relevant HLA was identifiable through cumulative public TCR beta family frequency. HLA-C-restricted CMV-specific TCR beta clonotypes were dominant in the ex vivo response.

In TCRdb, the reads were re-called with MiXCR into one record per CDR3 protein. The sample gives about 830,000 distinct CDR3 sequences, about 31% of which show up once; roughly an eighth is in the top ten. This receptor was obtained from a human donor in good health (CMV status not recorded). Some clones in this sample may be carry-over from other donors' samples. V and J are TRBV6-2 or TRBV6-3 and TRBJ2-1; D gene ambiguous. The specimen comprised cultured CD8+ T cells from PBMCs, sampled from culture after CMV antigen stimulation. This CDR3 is CASSYSYGNEQFF. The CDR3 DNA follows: TGTGCCAGCAGTTACTCCTACGGCAATGAGCAGTTCTTC.